This T cell receptor (beta chain) was recovered during a study of blood T cell repertoires in COVID-19. Data came from immunoSEQ multiplex PCR; TCRdb stores just in-frame clones and leaves some out. Here the sample spans 250,000 or so clones, 88% being singletons. This clone was seen a handful of times. The CDR3 is 13 residues long. CDR1 MNHEY and CDR2 SVGAGI come from the germline V gene. Trimming removed 6 bases from V and 10 bases from J; junction bases left unmatched: 5. Sequenced sample: PBMCs or T cells enriched from blood (not recorded which). The chain recombines TRBV6-5 with TRBJ1-6; 8 nucleotides match TRBD1. This receptor was obtained from a woman aged 25-40 years who had been exposed to COVID-19. CDR3 DNA: TGTGCCAGCAGACCGACAGGGGAATCACCCCTCCACTTT. Its translation is CASRPTGESPLHF.